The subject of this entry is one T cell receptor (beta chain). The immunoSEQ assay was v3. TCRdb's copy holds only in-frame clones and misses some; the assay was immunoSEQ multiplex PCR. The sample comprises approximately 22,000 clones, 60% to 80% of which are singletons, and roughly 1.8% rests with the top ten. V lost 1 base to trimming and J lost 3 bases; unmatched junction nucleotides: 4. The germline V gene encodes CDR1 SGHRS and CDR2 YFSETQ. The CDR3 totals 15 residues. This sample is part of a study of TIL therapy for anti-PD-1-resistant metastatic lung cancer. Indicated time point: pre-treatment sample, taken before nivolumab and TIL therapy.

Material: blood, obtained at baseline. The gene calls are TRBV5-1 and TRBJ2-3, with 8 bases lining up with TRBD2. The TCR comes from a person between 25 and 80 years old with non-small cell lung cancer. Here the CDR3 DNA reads TGCGCCAGCAGCTTGAAACCGGGAGGGACAGATACGCAGTATTTT. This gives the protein CASSLKPGGTDTQYF.